The clone carrying this TCR beta chain was picked up a small number of times. The germline V gene encodes CDR1 ENHRY and CDR2 SYGVKD. This CDR3 is 14 amino acids long. Trimming took off 5 bases at V and 2 bases at J, with 13 bases between the two ends. The data are from a study of cytomegalovirus exposure and HLA in healthy donors. Primers: 60 Vbeta forward and 13 Jbeta reverse. Some clones are missing from TCRdb's copy, which holds only in-frame ones; the method was immunoSEQ multiplex PCR. The table has approximately 150,000 clones, roughly 77% seen once. Input material: PBMCs. The chain employs TRBV10-3 and TRBJ2-7; D is possibly TRBD1 (6 bases). This TCR was sampled from a woman in her thirties or forties in good health and CMV-seropositive. This CDR3 is CAISSTGTTYEQYF. The CDR3 DNA sequence: TGTGCCATCAGTTCCACCGGGACAACCTACGAGCAGTACTTC.